These 8 T cell receptor beta chains were sequenced from one sample in a study of blood T cell repertoires in COVID-19. Sequencing used immunoSEQ multiplex PCR; TCRdb keeps in-frame clones, though not all of them. The table records 150,000 or so clones, roughly nine tenths of them present only once. Input material: peripheral blood. The origin of the receptors is a man in his forties or fifties with acute or convalescent COVID-19.

The chain has TRBV4-1 and TRBJ2-7; possibly TRBD1 for D (5 bases). Germline values: CDR1 MGHRA, CDR2 YSYEKL. This CDR3 spans 15 amino acids. The V end lost 0 bases, the J end lost 2 bases, and 11 bases lay between the germline ends. CDR3 in DNA: TGCGCCAGCAGCCAAGATTGGGGCAGGGCCTACGAGCAGTACTTC. Translated, it gives CASSQDWGRAYEQYF.

This sequence joins TRBV12-5 and TRBJ2-3; TRBD2 matches at 9 bases. V shed 7 bases and J 6 bases; nucleotides not matched to a gene: 11. Germline V lookup: CDR1 LGHNT, CDR2 FRNRAP. The CDR3 loop spans 15 amino acids. CDR3 sequence: CASALGLADRDTQYF. The CDR3 nucleotides read TGTGCTAGTGCCTTGGGACTAGCAGATAGGGATACGCAGTATTTT.

The chain couples TRBV18 to TRBJ1-4; tentatively, D is TRBD1 (6 bases). The CDR3 is 16 amino acids. V dropped 3 bases and J dropped 3 bases, with 14 bases sitting between them. Germline-derived CDR1 and CDR2 are KGHSH and LQKENI. CDR3 region: CASSPNLQGSNEKLFF. For the CDR3, the DNA is TGTGCCAGCTCACCTAATCTGCAGGGGTCTAATGAAAAACTGTTTTTT.

The chain recombines TRBV30 with TRBJ2-1; weak D call: TRBD2 (5 bases). CDR1 GTSNPN and CDR2 SVGIG come from the germline V gene (reference sequence). The CDR3 has 16 amino acids. Trimming cost V 0 bases and J 9 bases, with 21 bases left between them. The CDR3 loop is CAWSVFRTSPLSEQFF. The CDR3 bases are TGTGCCTGGAGTGTTTTTCGGACTTCGCCACTTAGTGAGCAGTTCTTC.

This chain links TRBV25-1 with TRBJ1-1; weak D call: TRBD1 (5 bases). V lost 3 bases, J lost 1 base, and 6 bases lay in between. Germline lookup yields CDR1 MGHDK and CDR2 SYGVNS. This CDR3 region has 13 residues. The CDR3 region is CASSDTGNTEAFF. The CDR3 DNA sequence: TGTGCCAGCAGTGATACAGGGAACACTGAAGCTTTCTTT.

The chain uses TRBV4-2 and TRBJ2-3; 9 bases fit TRBD2. Germline trimming cut 6 bases from V and 2 bases from J; bases unmatched to any gene: 6. Germline assignment: CDR1 LGHNA and CDR2 YNFKEQ. CDR3 length: 15 amino acids. The CDR3 coding sequence is TGTGCCAGCAGACGAGAGCGGGGGGACACAGATACGCAGTATTTT. It yields the protein CASRRERGDTDTQYF.

CDR3 bases: TGTGCCAGCAGCGGTGGCGGATCTGGAAACACCATATATTTT. Its protein product is CASSGGGSGNTIYF. V is TRBV9 and J is TRBJ1-3; D call uncertain. The V gene lost 3 bases and the J gene lost 1 base, with 8 bases spanning the gap. CDR1 is SGDLS, CDR2 YYNGEE, per germline. The CDR3 length is 14 residues.

A few counts support this clone. The chain combines TRBV5-6 with TRBJ1-2, with D possibly TRBD1 on 5 matching bases. V was trimmed by 0 bases and J by 4 bases, leaving 10 bases between them. Per germline, CDR1 SGHDT and CDR2 YYEEEE. The CDR3 is 14 residues long. The CDR3 sequence: CASSLGTPTYGYTF. CDR3 DNA: TGTGCCAGCAGCTTGGGGACACCTACCTATGGCTACACCTTC.